A single sample is the source of the 27 T cell receptor beta chains below, sequenced in a study of blood T cell repertoires in COVID-19. Clones were read by immunoSEQ multiplex PCR, and TCRdb kept only the in-frame ones, dropping some. Of approximately 350,000 clones detected, roughly 80% appear once; the ten largest clones hold 5.1%. The sample was PBMCs or T cells enriched from blood (not recorded which). These TCRs come from a woman between 50 and 59 years old who had recovered from COVID-19.

The chain links TRBV6-2 or TRBV6-3 to TRBJ2-7, with 8 positions matching TRBD1. The V gene end was trimmed by 2 bases and the J gene end by 2 bases; junction bases not matched to a gene: 8. The length of the CDR3 is 16 residues. Germline V gives CDR1 MNHEY, CDR2 SVGEGT. The CDR3 nucleotides are TGTGCCAGCAGTTACCCGTGGGACAGGAGGACCTACGAGCAGTACTTC. This codes for CASSYPWDRRTYEQYF.

The chain employs TRBV5-1 and TRBJ2-5, with 10 positions matching TRBD2. The length of the CDR3 is 15 residues. J gave up 4 bases and V 1 base, and 4 bases lay outside the gene matches. Germline V gene data show CDR1 as SGHRS and CDR2 as YFSETQ. The CDR3 sequence is CASSLTSGIGETQYF. CDR3 in DNA: TGCGCCAGCAGCTTGACTAGCGGGATCGGAGAGACCCAGTACTTC.

V gene TRBV7-3 combines with J gene TRBJ2-2; a weak D match, TRBD2 (6 bases). This CDR3 spans 16 amino acids. Trimming stripped 5 bases from V and 4 bases from J, with 17 bases between. Germline CDR1 reads SGHTA; CDR2 reads FQGTGA. The DNA of the CDR3 is TGTGCCAGCAGCAAAACGTCGGGACTTAGCACCGGGGAGCTGTTTTTT. It yields the protein CASSKTSGLSTGELFF.

This chain connects TRBV5-1 to TRBJ2-5; a weak D match, TRBD2 (5 bases). CDR3 size: 13 residues. The V gene lost 2 bases and the J gene lost 3 bases, with 8 bases spanning the gap. From germline, CDR1 is SGHRS and CDR2 YFSETQ. CDR3 nucleotides: TGCGCCAGCAGCTTACAAGCGGAAGAGACCCAGTACTTC. It encodes CASSLQAEETQYF.

This chain connects TRBV30 to TRBJ1-3; tentatively, D is TRBD1 (6 bases). V gave up 2 bases and J gave up 0 bases, with 14 bases separating them. Germline lookup yields CDR1 GTSNPN and CDR2 SVGIG (reference sequence). The CDR3 is 16 residues long. The CDR3 nucleotides are TGTGCCTGGAGTATCGGACAGATGAGCTCTGGAAACACCATATATTTT. This codes for CAWSIGQMSSGNTIYF.

CDR3: CASQRAGGELYGYTF. CDR3 DNA: TGTGCCAGCCAACGGGCGGGGGGCGAACTTTATGGCTACACCTTC. V is TRBV6-6 and J is TRBJ1-2, with TRBD1 as a possible D gene (6 bases). Looked up from germline, CDR1 is MNHNY and CDR2 is SVGAGI (reference sequence). The CDR3 covers 15 residues. Trimming shortened V by 8 bases and J by 5 bases, and 21 bases separated the two germline ends.

This clone was counted a single time. The rearrangement joins TRBV4-3 to TRBJ2-1, with a tentative D call TRBD2 (5 bases). V was shortened by 0 bases and J by 0 bases, with 9 bases between the two germline ends. The CDR3 extends over 16 amino acids. Germline assignment: CDR1 LGHNA and CDR2 YSLEER. The CDR3 DNA reads TGCGCCAGCAGCCAAGAACCCAGCGGCTCCTACAATGAGCAGTTCTTC. It is translated as CASSQEPSGSYNEQFF.

The rearrangement links TRBV29-1 to TRBJ2-2, with 7 bases aligning to TRBD2. Germline assignment: CDR1 SQVTM and CDR2 ANQGSEA. The J segment lost 6 bases and the V segment lost 0 bases, leaving 4 bases of the junction unmatched. CDR3 length: 14 residues. The CDR3 nucleotides read TGCAGCGTTGAAGATCAGCGGGGTCCCGGGGAGCTGTTTTTT. The encoded protein is CSVEDQRGPGELFF.

This clone was seen once. The same CDR3 can be traced to other DNA sequences in this sample. This chain uses TRBV6-5 with TRBJ2-2, with D uncertain. This CDR3 region has 14 residues. Trimming pared 0 bases from V and 5 bases from J, leaving 7 bases between. Germline assignment: CDR1 MNHEY and CDR2 SVGAGI. The CDR3 protein is CASSYSRGTGELFF. For the CDR3, the DNA is TGTGCCAGCAGTTACTCGAGAGGAACCGGGGAGCTGTTTTTT.

The chain is built from TRBV9 and TRBJ2-7; maybe TRBD2 (5 bases). Germline V gene data show CDR1 as SGDLS and CDR2 as YYNGEE. The CDR3 loop spans 15 amino acids. Trimming pared 3 bases from V and 3 bases from J, leaving 16 bases between. CDR3 residues: CASSALPSGIYEQYF. CDR3 coding DNA: TGTGCCAGCAGCGCTCTCCCTTCGGGGATCTACGAGCAGTACTTC. Using reference TRBV9 and TRBJ2-7 for the parts outside the CDR3, the full variable domain is DSGVTQTPKHLITATGQRVTLRCSPRSGDLSVYWYQQSLDQGLQFLIQYYNGEERAKGNILERFSAQQFPDLHSELNLSSLELGDSALYFCASSALPSGIYEQYFGPGTRLTVT.

V usage is TRBV7-8 and J usage is TRBJ2-2, with a tentative D call TRBD1 (6 bases). The CDR3 consists of 15 residues. Trimming removed 5 bases from V and 7 bases from J, with 17 bases in between. Germline values: CDR1 SGHVS, CDR2 FQNEAQ. The CDR3 DNA sequence: TGTGCCAGCAGCCCTGGACAGACGCGATACGGGGAGCTGTTTTTT. Its protein is CASSPGQTRYGELFF.

Here the CDR3 reads CASSQTGGLGSSGNTIYF. CDR3 DNA: TGTGCCAGCAGCCAAACAGGGGGCCTGGGGTCGTCGGGAAACACCATATATTTT. The chain joins TRBV4-2 to TRBJ1-3, with TRBD1 matching 9 bases. The V segment lost 2 bases and the J segment 4 bases; nucleotides outside the gene matches: 12. CDR3 size: 18 residues. Germline CDR1 and CDR2: LGHNA and YNFKEQ.

The CDR3 nucleotides read TGTGCCAGTAGTCTGACTAGCGGGGGGGGTGATACGCAGTATTTT. Encoded protein: CASSLTSGGGDTQYF. V usage is TRBV19 and J usage is TRBJ2-3; 14 bases map to TRBD2. V was clipped by 5 bases and J by 6 bases; unmatched bases: 4. The germline CDR1 and CDR2 sequences are LNHDA and SQIVND (reference sequence). CDR3 size: 15 residues. The whole variable domain, remainder taken from reference TRBV19 and TRBJ2-3, is DGGITQSPKYLFRKEGQNVTLSCEQNLNHDAMYWYRQDPGQGLRLIYYSQIVNDFQKGDIAEGYSVSREKKESFPLTVTSAQKNPTAFYLCASSLTSGGGDTQYFGPGTRLTVL.

This chain joins TRBV29-1 and TRBJ1-1; 7 nucleotides match TRBD1. The germline gives CDR1 SQVTM, CDR2 ANQGSEA. Trimming took 6 bases from V and 9 from J; bases not matched to a gene: 16. The CDR3 contains 14 residues. CDR3 region: CSVDPGQTSGKAFF. CDR3 sequence (DNA): TGCAGCGTGGATCCGGGACAGACCTCGGGAAAAGCTTTCTTT.

This chain uses TRBV7-9 with TRBJ1-2; no definite D call. This CDR3 is 15 amino acids long. The V and J ends lost 6 bases and 4 bases respectively, with 18 bases between them. Germline V lookup: CDR1 SEHNR, CDR2 FQNEAQ (reference sequence). The DNA for the CDR3 is TGTGCCAGCAGTTCCTCCCCCGAGGGCGGCTATGGCTACACCTTC. It translates to CASSSSPEGGYGYTF.

The chain employs TRBV9 and TRBJ2-1; 7 bases are a match to TRBD2. This CDR3 comprises 16 residues. Germline trimming cut 5 bases from V and 0 bases from J; bases unmatched to any gene: 8. Per the germline V gene, CDR1 is SGDLS and CDR2 is YYNGEE. As DNA, the CDR3 is TGTGCCAGCAGTCTCCAGGGCGGGAGCTCCTACAATGAGCAGTTCTTC. It codes for CASSLQGGSSYNEQFF. The full variable domain, with the rest looked up from reference TRBV9 and TRBJ2-1, is DSGVTQTPKHLITATGQRVTLRCSPRSGDLSVYWYQQSLDQGLQFLIQYYNGEERAKGNILERFSAQQFPDLHSELNLSSLELGDSALYFCASSLQGGSSYNEQFFGPGTRLTVL.

The chain couples TRBV27 to TRBJ1-1; D perhaps matches TRBD1 (6 bases). V was cut by 2 bases and J by 4 bases, with 11 bases left in between. This CDR3 spans 14 amino acids. Germline CDR1 is MNHEY and CDR2 is SMNVEV (reference sequence). DNA for the CDR3: TGTGCCAGCAGTTTAGGTGGGGGCGGCACTGAAGCTTTCTTT. It codes for CASSLGGGGTEAFF.

This clone was found a few times. The chain recombines TRBV11-1 with TRBJ1-3; the D is unclear. This CDR3 comprises 11 residues. In germline, CDR1 is SGHAT, CDR2 FQDESV (reference sequence). V was pared by 5 bases and J by 4 bases, with 3 bases between. CDR3 protein: CASSRGNTIYF. DNA for the CDR3: TGTGCCAGCAGCCGGGGAAACACCATATATTTT.

CDR3 sequence reads: CASSGQQGTSYGYTF. In DNA, the CDR3 is TGTGCCAGCTCAGGGCAACAGGGTACGTCCTATGGCTACACCTTC. The rearrangement links TRBV18 to TRBJ1-2, with a tentative D call TRBD1 (6 bases). Between the trimmed V and J ends, which lost 5 bases and 4 bases, there was a span of 17 bases. This CDR3 spans 15 amino acids. Germline assignment: CDR1 KGHSH and CDR2 LQKENI.

The chain couples TRBV6-2 or TRBV6-3 to TRBJ2-7; a possible D gene is TRBD1 (5 bases). V lost 6 bases and J 2 bases, leaving 14 bases between the germline ends. Germline assignment: CDR1 MNHEY and CDR2 SVGEGT. This CDR3 is 14 amino acids long. CDR3 nucleotide sequence: TGTGCCAGCAGCCCCTGGGGCACCACCTACGAGCAGTACTTC. This sequence encodes CASSPWGTTYEQYF.

A remark on this clone: The same CDR3 is also encoded by other DNA sequences in this sample. This chain links TRBV19 with TRBJ1-1; D gene uncertain. CDR1 is LNHDA, CDR2 SQIVND, per germline (reference sequence). V shed 3 bases and J shed 2 bases, with 7 bases lying between them. The CDR3 runs 13 residues. CDR3 bases: TGTGCCAGTAGTATCCCGGGTAACACTGAAGCTTTCTTT. Translation: CASSIPGNTEAFF.

CDR3 nucleotide sequence: TGCAGCGTTGTTGCAGTGAACACTGAAGCTTTCTTT. Encoded protein: CSVVAVNTEAFF. The chain uses TRBV29-1 and TRBJ1-1, with D hard to call. The CDR3 contains 12 residues. Germline assignment: CDR1 SQVTM and CDR2 ANQGSEA. The V end was cut by 4 bases, the J end by 0 bases, with 6 bases between.

The sample holds one count of this clone. The chain couples TRBV6-5 to TRBJ2-1; D unresolved. This CDR3 is 15 amino acids long. V gave up 6 bases and J gave up 6 bases, with 18 bases separating them. The germline CDR1 and CDR2 sequences are MNHEY and SVGAGI. The CDR3 region is CASRKTPGAPNEQFF. The DNA for the CDR3 is TGTGCCAGCAGAAAGACTCCCGGAGCCCCCAATGAGCAGTTCTTC.

Only one count was recorded for this clone. A clone one base away is much larger, so this may be a read error. This CDR3 is also generated by other DNA sequences in the sample. CDR3 sequence: CASSQNTGELFF. The CDR3 region has the DNA TGTGCCAGCAGCCAAAACACCGGGGAGCTGTTTTTT. The V gene is TRBV5-4, the J gene TRBJ2-2; no clear D. Germline assignment: CDR1 SGHNT and CDR2 YYREEE (reference sequence). The CDR3 consists of 12 residues. Trimming cost V 4 bases and J 2 bases, with 3 bases left between them.

The genes are TRBV4-3 and TRBJ1-1; D might be TRBD1 (5 bases). The CDR3 consists of 17 residues. The germline gives CDR1 LGHNA, CDR2 YSLEER. The V gene lost 1 base and the J gene lost 1 base, with 16 bases spanning the gap. In nucleotides, the CDR3 is TGCGCCAGCAGCCAAGCCTTTTGGTCGGGGGAGAACACTGAAGCTTTCTTT. Protein: CASSQAFWSGENTEAFF.

The chain has TRBV5-4 and TRBJ2-7, with D perhaps matching TRBD2 (6 bases). This CDR3 comprises 12 residues. From germline, CDR1 is SGHNT and CDR2 YYREEE (reference sequence). V dropped 4 bases and J dropped 7 bases, with 12 bases sitting between them. CDR3 nucleotides: TGTGCCAGCAGCCCCGGCGGGGTTGAGCAGTACTTC. Translated, it gives CASSPGGVEQYF.

The chain recombines TRBV9 with TRBJ1-4, with D hard to call. Germline values: CDR1 SGDLS, CDR2 YYNGEE. CDR3 length equals 15 residues. The V end lost 1 base, the J end lost 5 bases, and 12 bases lay between the germline ends. CDR3 sequence: CASSVSGGLNEKLFF. CDR3 nucleotide sequence: TGTGCCAGCAGCGTATCGGGAGGCTTAAATGAAAAACTGTTTTTT.